Presented here are 15 T cell receptor beta chains from one specimen sequenced in a study of patients and donors after allogeneic stem cell transplantation. MiXCR, run by TCRdb on the RT-PCR reads, gives a single entry per CDR3 protein. The top ten clones hold about 6% of a sample with some 960,000 distinct CDR3 sequences, roughly 18% of them seen once. Specimen: blood, either unsorted or a sorted T cell fraction (not recorded which). The source is a human donor who was either an allogeneic HSCT recipient or a stem cell or donor lymphocyte infusion donor (not recorded which). It is not recorded whose cells these are; they may come from a transplant donor.

This chain joins TRBV13 and TRBJ1-1; 9 nucleotides line up with TRBD1. V was pared by 7 bases and J by 3 bases, with 6 bases of the junction left unmatched. The germline CDR1 and CDR2 sequences are PRHDT and FYEKMQ (reference sequence). This CDR3 contains 14 residues. CDR3 coding DNA: TGTGCCAGCACACGGACAGGGGACCACACTGAAGCTTTCTTT. This gives the protein CASTRTGDHTEAFF.

The gene calls are TRBV5-1 and TRBJ2-1, with 9 bases identical to TRBD1. The junction had 9 bases not matched to a gene; V was cut back by 0 bases and J by 8 bases. Germline V CDR1 and CDR2: SGHRS, YFSETQ. CDR3 length: 16 residues. The CDR3 loop is CASSLVSTGGRHEQFF. The DNA for the CDR3 is TGCGCCAGCAGCTTGGTGTCTACAGGGGGCAGGCATGAGCAGTTCTTC.

In its sample, this clonotype was seen a few times. The CDR3, as DNA: TGTGCCATCAGTGTTACTAGCGGGGGGGCCCAGACTTCCTACAATGAGCAGTTCTTC. Its translation: CAISVTSGGAQTSYNEQFF. The chain joins TRBV10-3 to TRBJ2-1; 13 nucleotides agree with TRBD2. The V segment lost 4 bases and the J segment 1 base; nucleotides outside the gene matches: 10. Germline V CDR1 and CDR2: ENHRY, SYGVKD. The CDR3 consists of 19 residues.

V usage is TRBV5-6 and J usage is TRBJ1-5; D is undetermined. The CDR3 is 17 residues long. V lost 6 bases and J 0 bases, leaving 19 bases between the germline ends. CDR1 is SGHDT and CDR2 is YYEEEE in the germline V gene. The CDR3 protein is CASIMRIPDYSNQPQHF. The DNA of the CDR3 is TGTGCCAGCATCATGCGGATCCCAGACTATAGCAATCAGCCCCAGCATTTT.

This clonotype was seen many times. The genes are TRBV12-3 or TRBV12-4 and TRBJ2-5; D ambiguous. Between the trimmed V and J ends, which lost 3 bases and 1 base, there was a span of 6 bases. The CDR3 covers 13 residues. The CDR3 sequence is CASSFKVQETQYF. The CDR3 region has the DNA TGTGCCAGCAGTTTCAAGGTCCAAGAGACCCAGTACTTC.

This clonotype was detected many times. V is TRBV7-2 and J is TRBJ2-3, with 10 bases aligning to TRBD1. Germline assignment: CDR1 SGHTA and CDR2 FQGNSA. The ends lost 5 bases at V and 4 bases at J; junction bases unmatched: 3. The CDR3 has 14 residues. The chain's CDR3 is CASSKTGGSDTQYF. Here the CDR3 DNA reads TGTGCCAGCAGCAAGACAGGGGGCTCAGATACGCAGTATTTT.

This clonotype was observed a handful of times. The V gene is TRBV3-1, the J gene TRBJ2-7, with a possible D match to TRBD1 (7 bases). This CDR3 is 15 amino acids long. Trimming left V 0 bases short and J 2 bases short, with 11 bases between. Germline-derived CDR1 and CDR2 are LGHDT and YNNKEL (reference sequence). CDR3 bases: TGTGCCAGCAGCCAAGATCCAGGGGGGACCTACGAGCAGTACTTC. Translated, it gives CASSQDPGGTYEQYF.

This clonotype was seen a handful of times. The gene calls are TRBV4-3 and TRBJ2-7; maybe TRBD2 (6 bases). Germline CDR1 reads LGHNA; CDR2 reads YSLEER. Trimming shortened V by 3 bases and J by 3 bases, and 15 bases separated the two germline ends. CDR3 length equals 15 residues. CDR3 region: CASSHFRVGGYEQYF. The CDR3 DNA sequence: TGCGCCAGCAGCCATTTTAGAGTGGGGGGCTACGAGCAGTACTTC.

The chain combines TRBV20-1 with TRBJ2-2, with D possibly TRBD2 on 6 matching bases. CDR3 length equals 17 residues. Trimming removed 1 base from V and 4 bases from J, with 19 bases in between. The germline CDR1 and CDR2 sequences are DFQATT and SNEGSKA (reference sequence). The CDR3 nucleotides read TGCAGTGCTAGAGTCATAACGGGAGTGGCGGGCACCGGGGAGCTGTTTTTT. This sequence encodes CSARVITGVAGTGELFF.

A few counts support this clonotype. V gene TRBV24-1 combines with J gene TRBJ1-2; D is possibly TRBD1 (5 bases). From germline, CDR1 is KGHDR and CDR2 SFDVKD. V dropped 2 bases and J dropped 0 bases, with 9 bases sitting between them. The CDR3 has 15 amino acids. The CDR3 loop reads CATSDSGTANYGYTF. In DNA form, the CDR3 reads TGTGCCACCAGTGATTCCGGGACGGCTAACTATGGCTACACCTTC.

The V call is TRBV24-1, the J call TRBJ1-4; D unresolved. Per the germline V gene, CDR1 is KGHDR and CDR2 is SFDVKD. Trimming removed 4 bases from V and 8 bases from J, with 7 bases in between. There are 12 residues in the CDR3. The CDR3 protein is CATSERGEKLFF. The CDR3 nucleotides are TGTGCCACCAGTGAGCGAGGCGAAAAACTGTTTTTT.

This clonotype came up a few times. V usage is TRBV6-1 and J usage is TRBJ2-7; no clear D. This CDR3 is built from 15 residues. V was clipped by 6 bases and J by 0 bases, with 15 bases between them. The germline V gene encodes CDR1 MNHNS and CDR2 SASEGT. The CDR3 is CASRLSWVGSYEQYF. The DNA of the CDR3 is TGTGCCAGCAGGCTATCTTGGGTCGGCTCCTACGAGCAGTACTTC.

This clonotype showed up just a few times. CDR3: CASSLRGDGAGELFF. For the CDR3, the DNA is TGTGCCAGCAGTTTAAGGGGGGATGGGGCCGGGGAGCTGTTTTTT. This chain connects TRBV27 to TRBJ2-2; D tentatively reads TRBD1 or TRBD2 (6 bases each). Looked up from germline, CDR1 is MNHEY and CDR2 is SMNVEV (reference sequence). The CDR3 is 15 residues long. V lost 2 bases and J lost 6, with 13 bases in between.

This clonotype was detected only a few times. J is TRBJ1-2 and V is TRBV25-1; the D is unclear. V shed 4 bases and J shed 4 bases, with 10 bases lying between them. The CDR3 extends over 13 amino acids. Germline CDR1 MGHDK, CDR2 SYGVNS. The CDR3 spells CASSATEFYGYTF. CDR3 DNA: TGTGCCAGCAGTGCCACGGAGTTCTATGGCTACACCTTC.

The chain combines TRBV5-1 with TRBJ2-3, with 7 bases aligning to TRBD1. With V trimmed by 4 bases and J by 1 base, 9 bases remained unmatched. CDR3 length: 16 residues. Germline-derived CDR1 and CDR2 are SGHRS and YFSETQ. The chain's CDR3 is CASSPPSGTGTDTQYF. The CDR3, as DNA: TGCGCCAGCAGCCCGCCATCCGGGACAGGCACAGATACGCAGTATTTT.